This T cell receptor beta chain was retrieved from a study of cytomegalovirus exposure and HLA in healthy donors. The PCR had 60 Vbeta and 13 Jbeta primers. Sequencing used immunoSEQ multiplex PCR; TCRdb keeps in-frame clones, though not all of them. The data show about 160,000 clones, roughly two thirds seen once. Sequenced material: PBMCs. This receptor was obtained from a woman aged 25 to 45 in good health and CMV-seronegative.

CDR3 sequence: CASSVVQPGFLTEAFF. The CDR3 nucleotides read TGTGCCAGCAGCGTTGTTCAACCGGGATTTCTGACTGAAGCTTTCTTT. The chain combines TRBV9 with TRBJ1-1, with unresolved D. Looked up from germline, CDR1 is SGDLS and CDR2 is YYNGEE. Trimming stripped 2 bases from V and 5 bases from J, with 19 bases between. The CDR3 sequence is 16 residues long.